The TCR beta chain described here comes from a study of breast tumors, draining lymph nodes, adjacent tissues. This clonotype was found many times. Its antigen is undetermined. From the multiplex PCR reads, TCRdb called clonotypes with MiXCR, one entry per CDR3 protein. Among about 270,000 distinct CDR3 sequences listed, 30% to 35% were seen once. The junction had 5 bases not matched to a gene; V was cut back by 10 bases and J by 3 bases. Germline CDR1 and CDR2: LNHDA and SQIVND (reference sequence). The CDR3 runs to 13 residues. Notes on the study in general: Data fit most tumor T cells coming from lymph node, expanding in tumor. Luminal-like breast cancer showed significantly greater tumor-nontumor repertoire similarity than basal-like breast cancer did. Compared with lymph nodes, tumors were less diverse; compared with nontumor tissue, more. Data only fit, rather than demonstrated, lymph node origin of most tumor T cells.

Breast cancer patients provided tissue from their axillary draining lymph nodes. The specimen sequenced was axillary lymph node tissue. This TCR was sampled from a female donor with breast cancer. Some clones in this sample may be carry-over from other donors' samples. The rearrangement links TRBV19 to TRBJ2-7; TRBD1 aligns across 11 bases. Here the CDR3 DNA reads TGTGCCACCGCGGGACAGGGGGGCTACGAGCAGTACTTC. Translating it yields CATAGQGGYEQYF.